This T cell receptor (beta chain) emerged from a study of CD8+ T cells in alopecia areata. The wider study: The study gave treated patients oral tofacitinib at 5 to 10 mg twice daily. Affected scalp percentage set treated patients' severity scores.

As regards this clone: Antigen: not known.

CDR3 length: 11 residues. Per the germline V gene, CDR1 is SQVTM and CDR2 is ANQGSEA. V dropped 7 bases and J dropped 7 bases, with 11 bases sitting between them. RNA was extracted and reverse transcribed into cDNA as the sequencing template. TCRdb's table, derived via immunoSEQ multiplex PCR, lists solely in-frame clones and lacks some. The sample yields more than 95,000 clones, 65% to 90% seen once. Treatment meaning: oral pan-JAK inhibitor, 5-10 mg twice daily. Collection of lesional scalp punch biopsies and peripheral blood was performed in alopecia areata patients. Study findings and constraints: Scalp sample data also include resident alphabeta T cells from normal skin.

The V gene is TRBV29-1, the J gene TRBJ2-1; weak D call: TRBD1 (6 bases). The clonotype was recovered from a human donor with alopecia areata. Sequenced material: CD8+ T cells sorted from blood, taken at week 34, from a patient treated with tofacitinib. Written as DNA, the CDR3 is TGCAGCGACCGGCAGGGGAATGAGCAGTTCTTC. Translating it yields CSDRQGNEQFF.